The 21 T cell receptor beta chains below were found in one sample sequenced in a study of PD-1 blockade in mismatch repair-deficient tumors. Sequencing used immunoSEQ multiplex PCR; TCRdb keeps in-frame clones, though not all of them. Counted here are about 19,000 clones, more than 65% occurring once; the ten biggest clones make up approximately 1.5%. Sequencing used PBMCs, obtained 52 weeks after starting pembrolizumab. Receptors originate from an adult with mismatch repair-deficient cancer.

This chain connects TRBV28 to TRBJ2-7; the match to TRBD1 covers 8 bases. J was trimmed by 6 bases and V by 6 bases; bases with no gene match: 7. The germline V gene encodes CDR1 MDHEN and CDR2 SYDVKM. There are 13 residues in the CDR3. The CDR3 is CASRTDRVGEQYF. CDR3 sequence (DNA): TGTGCCAGCAGAACGGACAGGGTGGGCGAGCAGTACTTC.

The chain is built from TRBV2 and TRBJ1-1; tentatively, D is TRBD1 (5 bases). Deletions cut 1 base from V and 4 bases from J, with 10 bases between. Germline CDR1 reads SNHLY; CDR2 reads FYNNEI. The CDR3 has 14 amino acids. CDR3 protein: CASSEEQGGTEAFF. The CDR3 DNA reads TGTGCCAGCAGTGAAGAGCAGGGTGGCACTGAAGCTTTCTTT.

CDR3 DNA: TGTGCCAGCAGTCTCACAGGGGAAAGGAACACTGAAGCTTTCTTT. Translated: CASSLTGERNTEAFF. The chain employs TRBV28 and TRBJ1-1; TRBD1 aligns across 7 bases. Germline CDR1 is MDHEN and CDR2 is SYDVKM. V shed 5 bases and J 1 base; nucleotides not matched to a gene: 7. This CDR3 has 15 residues.

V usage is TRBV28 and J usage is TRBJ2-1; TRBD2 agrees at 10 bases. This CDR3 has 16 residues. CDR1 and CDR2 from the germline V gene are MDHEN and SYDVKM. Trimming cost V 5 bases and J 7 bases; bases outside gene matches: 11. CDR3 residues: CASSGTTGLAKNEQFF. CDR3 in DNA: TGTGCCAGCAGTGGAACAACGGGACTAGCGAAGAATGAGCAGTTCTTC. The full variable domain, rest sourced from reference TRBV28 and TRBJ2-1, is DVKVTQSSRYLVKRTGEKVFLECVQDMDHENMFWYRQDPGLGLRLIYFSYDVKMKEKGDIPEGYSVSREKKERFSLILESASTNQTSMYLCASSGTTGLAKNEQFFGPGTRLTVL.

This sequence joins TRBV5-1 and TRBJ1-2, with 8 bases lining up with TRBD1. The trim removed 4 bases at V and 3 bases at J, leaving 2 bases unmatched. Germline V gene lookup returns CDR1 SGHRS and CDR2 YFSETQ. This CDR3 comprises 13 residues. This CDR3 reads CASSPDRDYGYTF. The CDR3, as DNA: TGCGCCAGCAGCCCGGACAGGGACTATGGCTACACCTTC.

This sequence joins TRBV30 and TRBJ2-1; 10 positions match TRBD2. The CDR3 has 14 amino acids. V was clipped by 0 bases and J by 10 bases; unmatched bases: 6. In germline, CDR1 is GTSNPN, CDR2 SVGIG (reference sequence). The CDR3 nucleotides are TGTGCCTGGAGTGTGTCTCTAGCGGGAGTCGAGCAGTTCTTC. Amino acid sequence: CAWSVSLAGVEQFF.

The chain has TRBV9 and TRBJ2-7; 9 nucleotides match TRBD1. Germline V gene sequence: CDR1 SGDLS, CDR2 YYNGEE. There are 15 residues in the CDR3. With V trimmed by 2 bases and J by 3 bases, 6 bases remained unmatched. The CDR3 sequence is CASSVGGQGYYEQYF. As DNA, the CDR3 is TGTGCCAGCAGCGTTGGGGGACAGGGTTACTACGAGCAGTACTTC.

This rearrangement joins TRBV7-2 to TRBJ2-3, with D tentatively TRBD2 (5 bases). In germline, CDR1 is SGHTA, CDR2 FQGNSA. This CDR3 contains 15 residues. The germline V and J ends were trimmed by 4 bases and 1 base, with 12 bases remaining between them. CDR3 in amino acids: CASSSRARGTDTQYF. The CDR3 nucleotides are TGTGCCAGCAGCTCCCGGGCGCGGGGCACAGATACGCAGTATTTT.

As DNA, the CDR3 is TGTGCCAGCAGTCGCAACATGTGGACTAGCGGGAGGAATGAGCAGTTCTTC. Its protein is CASSRNMWTSGRNEQFF. The chain couples TRBV27 to TRBJ2-1, with 14 nucleotides matching TRBD2. Germline lookup yields CDR1 MNHEY and CDR2 SMNVEV (reference sequence). The CDR3 has 17 amino acids. The V gene end was trimmed by 5 bases and the J gene end by 7 bases; junction bases not matched to a gene: 10.

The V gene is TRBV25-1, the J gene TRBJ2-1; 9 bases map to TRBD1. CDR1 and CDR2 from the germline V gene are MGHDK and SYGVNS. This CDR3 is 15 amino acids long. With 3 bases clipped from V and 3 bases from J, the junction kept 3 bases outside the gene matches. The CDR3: CASSEDRGYYNEQFF. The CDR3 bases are TGTGCCAGCAGTGAGGACAGGGGTTACTACAATGAGCAGTTCTTC.

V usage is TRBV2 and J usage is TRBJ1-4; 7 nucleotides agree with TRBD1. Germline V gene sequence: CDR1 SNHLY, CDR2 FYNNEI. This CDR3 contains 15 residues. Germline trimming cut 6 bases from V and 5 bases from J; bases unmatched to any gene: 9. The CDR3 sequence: CASSRTQGRNEKLFF. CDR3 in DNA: TGTGCCAGCAGCAGAACACAGGGGCGGAATGAAAAACTGTTTTTT.

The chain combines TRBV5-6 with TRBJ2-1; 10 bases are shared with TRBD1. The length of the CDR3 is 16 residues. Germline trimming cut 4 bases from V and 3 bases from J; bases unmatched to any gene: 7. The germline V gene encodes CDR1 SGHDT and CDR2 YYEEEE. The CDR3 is CASSLYGDRGYNEQFF. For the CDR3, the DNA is TGTGCCAGCAGCCTGTACGGGGACAGGGGCTACAATGAGCAGTTCTTC.

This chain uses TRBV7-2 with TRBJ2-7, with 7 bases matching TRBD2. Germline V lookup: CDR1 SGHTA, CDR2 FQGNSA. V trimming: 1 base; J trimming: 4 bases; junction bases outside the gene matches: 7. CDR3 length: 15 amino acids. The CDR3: CASSLEAGAPYEQYF. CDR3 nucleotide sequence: TGTGCCAGCAGCTTAGAGGCGGGAGCACCATACGAGCAGTACTTC.

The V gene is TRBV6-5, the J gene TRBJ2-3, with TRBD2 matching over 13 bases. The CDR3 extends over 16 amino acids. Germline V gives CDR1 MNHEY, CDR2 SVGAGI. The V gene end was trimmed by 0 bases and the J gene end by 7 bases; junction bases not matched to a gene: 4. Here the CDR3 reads CASSYSGLAGVHTQYF. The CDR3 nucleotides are TGTGCCAGCAGTTACTCAGGACTAGCGGGAGTTCATACGCAGTATTTT.

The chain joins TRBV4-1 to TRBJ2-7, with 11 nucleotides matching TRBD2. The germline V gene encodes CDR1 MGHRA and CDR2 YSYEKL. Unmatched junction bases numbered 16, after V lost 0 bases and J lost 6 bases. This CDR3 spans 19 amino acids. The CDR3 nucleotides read TGCGCCAGCAGCCAAGATCGACAGCGGAACCTAGCGGGAGGACCCGAGCAGTACTTC. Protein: CASSQDRQRNLAGGPEQYF.

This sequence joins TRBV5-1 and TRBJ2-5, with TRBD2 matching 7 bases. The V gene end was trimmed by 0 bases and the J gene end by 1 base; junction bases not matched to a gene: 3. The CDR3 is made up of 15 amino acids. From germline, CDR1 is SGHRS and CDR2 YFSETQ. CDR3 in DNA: TGCGCCAGCAGCTTGGGGGCGGGAGCCCAAGAGACCCAGTACTTC. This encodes CASSLGAGAQETQYF.

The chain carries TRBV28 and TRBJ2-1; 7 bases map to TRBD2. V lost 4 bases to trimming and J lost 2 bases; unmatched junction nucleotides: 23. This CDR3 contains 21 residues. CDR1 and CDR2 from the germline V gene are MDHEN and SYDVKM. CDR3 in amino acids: CASSSYPGLTSTPHTYNEQFF. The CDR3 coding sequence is TGTGCCAGCAGTTCATACCCGGGACTAACTTCAACCCCACACACCTACAATGAGCAGTTCTTC.

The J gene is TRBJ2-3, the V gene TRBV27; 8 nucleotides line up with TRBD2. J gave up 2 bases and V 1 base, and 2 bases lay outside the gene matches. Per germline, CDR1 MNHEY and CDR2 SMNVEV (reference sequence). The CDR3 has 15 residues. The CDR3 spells CASSLFGRVTDTQYF. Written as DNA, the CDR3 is TGTGCCAGCAGTTTATTCGGGAGGGTCACAGATACGCAGTATTTT.

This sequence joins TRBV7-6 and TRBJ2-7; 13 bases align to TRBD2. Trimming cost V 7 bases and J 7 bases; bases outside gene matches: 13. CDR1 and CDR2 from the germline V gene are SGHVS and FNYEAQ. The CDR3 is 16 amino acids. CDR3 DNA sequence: TGTGCCAGCAACCCCCGCCCCACTAGCGGGAGGGGGGAGCAGTACTTC. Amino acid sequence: CASNPRPTSGRGEQYF. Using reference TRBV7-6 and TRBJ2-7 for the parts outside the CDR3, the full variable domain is GAGVSQSPRYKVTKRGQDVALRCDPISGHVSLYWYRQALGQGPEFLTYFNYEAQQDKSGLPNDRFSAERPEGSISTLTIQRTEQRDSAMYRCASNPRPTSGRGEQYFGPGTRLTVT.

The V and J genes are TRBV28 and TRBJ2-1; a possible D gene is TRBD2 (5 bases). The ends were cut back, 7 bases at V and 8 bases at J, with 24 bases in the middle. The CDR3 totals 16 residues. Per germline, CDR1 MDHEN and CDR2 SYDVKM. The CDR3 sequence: CASTPSFVGDLDEQFF. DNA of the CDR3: TGTGCCAGCACCCCTTCCTTTGTGGGAGATTTGGATGAGCAGTTCTTC.

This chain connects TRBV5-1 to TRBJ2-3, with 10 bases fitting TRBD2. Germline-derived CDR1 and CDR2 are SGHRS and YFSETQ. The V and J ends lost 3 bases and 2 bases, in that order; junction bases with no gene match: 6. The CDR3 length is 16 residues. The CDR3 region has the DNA TGCGCCAGCAGCTCCGGACTAGCGGAGCTCACAGATACGCAGTATTTT. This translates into CASSSGLAELTDTQYF.